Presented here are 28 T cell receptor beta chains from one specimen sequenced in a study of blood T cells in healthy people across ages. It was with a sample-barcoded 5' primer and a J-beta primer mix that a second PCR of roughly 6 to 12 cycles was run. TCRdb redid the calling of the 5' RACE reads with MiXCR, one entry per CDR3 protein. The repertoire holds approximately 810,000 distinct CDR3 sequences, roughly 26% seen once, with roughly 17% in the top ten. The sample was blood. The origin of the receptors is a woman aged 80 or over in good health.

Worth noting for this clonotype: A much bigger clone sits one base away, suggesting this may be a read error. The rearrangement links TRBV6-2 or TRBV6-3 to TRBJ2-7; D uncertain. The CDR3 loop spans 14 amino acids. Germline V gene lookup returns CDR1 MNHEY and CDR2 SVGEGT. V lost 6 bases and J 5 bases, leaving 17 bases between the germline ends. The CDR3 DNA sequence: TGTGCCAGCAGCGACCTGGGATGGACGGACGAGCAGTACTTC. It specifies CASSDLGWTDEQYF.

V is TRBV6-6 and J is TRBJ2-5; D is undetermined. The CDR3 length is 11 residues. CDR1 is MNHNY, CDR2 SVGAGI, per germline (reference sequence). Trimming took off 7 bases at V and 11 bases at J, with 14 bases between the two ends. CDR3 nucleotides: TGTGCCAGCATCTCCAATAATGAGCAGTACTTC. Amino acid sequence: CASISNNEQYF.

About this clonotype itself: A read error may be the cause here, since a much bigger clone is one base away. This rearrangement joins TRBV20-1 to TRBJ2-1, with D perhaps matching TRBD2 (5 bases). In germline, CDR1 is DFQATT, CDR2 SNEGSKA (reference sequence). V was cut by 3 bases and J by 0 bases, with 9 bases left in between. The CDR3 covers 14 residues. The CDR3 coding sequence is TGCAGTGCTAGGCCCGAGGGCTCCTACAATGAGCAGTTCTTC. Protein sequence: CSARPEGSYNEQFF.

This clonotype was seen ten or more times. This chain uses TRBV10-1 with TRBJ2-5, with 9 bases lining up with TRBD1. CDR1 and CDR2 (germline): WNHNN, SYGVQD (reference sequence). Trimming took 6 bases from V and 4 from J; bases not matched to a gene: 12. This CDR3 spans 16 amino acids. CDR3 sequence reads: CASSGDRAPGRETQYF. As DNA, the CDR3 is TGCGCCAGCAGCGGGGACAGGGCGCCTGGACGAGAGACCCAGTACTTC.

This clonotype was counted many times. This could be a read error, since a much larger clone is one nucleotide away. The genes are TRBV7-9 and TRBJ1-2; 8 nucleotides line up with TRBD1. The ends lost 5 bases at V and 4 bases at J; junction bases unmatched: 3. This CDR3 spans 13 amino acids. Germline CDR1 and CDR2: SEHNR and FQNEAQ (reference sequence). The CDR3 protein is CASSKQGGYGYTF. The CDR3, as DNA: TGTGCCAGCAGCAAACAGGGGGGCTATGGCTACACCTTC.

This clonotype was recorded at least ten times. The CDR3 loop reads CAISENSGGGRNTQYF. CDR3 DNA sequence: TGTGCCATCAGTGAGAATAGCGGGGGGGGTCGGAATACGCAGTATTTT. The genes are TRBV10-3 and TRBJ2-3; 11 nucleotides match TRBD2. CDR1 and CDR2 from the germline V gene are ENHRY and SYGVKD. The CDR3 extends over 16 amino acids. V lost 2 bases and J lost 7; bases outside the gene matches: 8.

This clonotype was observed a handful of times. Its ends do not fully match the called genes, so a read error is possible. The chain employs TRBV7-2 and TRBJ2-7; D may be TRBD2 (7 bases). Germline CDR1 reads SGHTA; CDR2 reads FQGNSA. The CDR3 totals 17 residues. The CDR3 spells CASSSGLGRGLSYEQYF. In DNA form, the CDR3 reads TGTGCTAGCAGCTCGGGGCTAGGGCGGGGGCTCTCCTACGAGCAGTACTTC.

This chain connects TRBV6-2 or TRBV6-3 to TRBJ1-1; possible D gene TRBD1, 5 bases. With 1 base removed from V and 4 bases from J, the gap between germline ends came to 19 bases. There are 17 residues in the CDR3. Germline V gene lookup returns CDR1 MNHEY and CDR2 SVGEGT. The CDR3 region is CASSYYDRRGMGTEAFF. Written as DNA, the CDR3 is TGTGCCAGCAGTTACTACGATAGACGGGGGATGGGCACTGAAGCTTTCTTT.

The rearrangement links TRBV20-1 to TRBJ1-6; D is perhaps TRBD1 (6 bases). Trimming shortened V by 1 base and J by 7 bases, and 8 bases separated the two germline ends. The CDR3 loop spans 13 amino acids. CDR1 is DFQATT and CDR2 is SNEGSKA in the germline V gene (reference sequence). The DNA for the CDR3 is TGCAGTGCTAGAGGGAGGGGGAATTCACCCCTCCACTTT. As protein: CSARGRGNSPLHF.

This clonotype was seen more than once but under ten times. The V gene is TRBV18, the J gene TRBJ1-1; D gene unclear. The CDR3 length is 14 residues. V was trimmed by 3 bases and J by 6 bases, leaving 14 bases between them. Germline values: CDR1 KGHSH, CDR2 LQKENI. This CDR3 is CASSPLEGGSEAFF. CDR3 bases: TGTGCCAGCTCACCGCTGGAGGGAGGATCTGAAGCTTTCTTT.

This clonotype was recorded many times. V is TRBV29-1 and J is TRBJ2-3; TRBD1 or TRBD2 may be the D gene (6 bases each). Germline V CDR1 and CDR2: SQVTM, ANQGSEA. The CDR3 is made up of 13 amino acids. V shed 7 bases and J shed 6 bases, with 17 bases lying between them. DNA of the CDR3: TGCAGCGGAAGTTGGGGGGCATGGGATACGCAGTATTTT. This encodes CSGSWGAWDTQYF.

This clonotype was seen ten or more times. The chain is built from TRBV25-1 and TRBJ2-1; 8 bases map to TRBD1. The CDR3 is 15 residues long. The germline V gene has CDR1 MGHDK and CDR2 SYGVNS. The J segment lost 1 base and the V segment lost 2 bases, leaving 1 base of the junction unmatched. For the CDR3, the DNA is TGTGCCAGCAGTGAAACAGGGGGTTCCTACAATGAGCAGTTCTTC. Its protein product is CASSETGGSYNEQFF.

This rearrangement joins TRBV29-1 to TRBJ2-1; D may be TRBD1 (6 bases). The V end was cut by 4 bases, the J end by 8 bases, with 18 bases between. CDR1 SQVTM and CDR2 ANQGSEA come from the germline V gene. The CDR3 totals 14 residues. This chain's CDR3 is CSVAGHRKGDEQFF. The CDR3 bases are TGCAGCGTTGCGGGCCACAGGAAGGGGGATGAGCAGTTCTTC.

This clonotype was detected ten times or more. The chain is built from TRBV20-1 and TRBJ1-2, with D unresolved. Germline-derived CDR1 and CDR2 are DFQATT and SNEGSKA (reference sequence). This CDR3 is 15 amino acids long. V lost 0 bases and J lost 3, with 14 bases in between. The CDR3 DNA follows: TGCAGTGCTAGAGATGGTCAGTCGTACGACTATGGCTACACCTTC. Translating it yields CSARDGQSYDYGYTF.

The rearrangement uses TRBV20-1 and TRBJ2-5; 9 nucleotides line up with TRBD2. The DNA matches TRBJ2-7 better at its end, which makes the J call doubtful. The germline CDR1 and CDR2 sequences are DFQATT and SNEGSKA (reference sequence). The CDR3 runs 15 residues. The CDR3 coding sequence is TGCAGTGCTAGAGTTGTAGCGGGAGATTCAGGCGAGCAGTACTTC. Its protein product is CSARVVAGDSGEQYF.

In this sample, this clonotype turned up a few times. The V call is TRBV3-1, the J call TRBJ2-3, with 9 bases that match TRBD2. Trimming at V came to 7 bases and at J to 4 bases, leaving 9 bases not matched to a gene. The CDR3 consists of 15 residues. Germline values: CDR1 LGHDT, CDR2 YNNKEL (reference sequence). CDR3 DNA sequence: TGTGCCAGCAAATCTCGGCGGGGGGGCCCAGATACGCAGTATTTT. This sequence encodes CASKSRRGGPDTQYF.

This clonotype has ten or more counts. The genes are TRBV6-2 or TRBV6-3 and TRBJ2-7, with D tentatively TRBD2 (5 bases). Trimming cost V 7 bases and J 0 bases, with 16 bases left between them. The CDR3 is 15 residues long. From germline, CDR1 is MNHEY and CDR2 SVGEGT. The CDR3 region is CASTPLGLISYEQYF. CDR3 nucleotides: TGTGCCAGCACCCCACTAGGGTTAATCTCCTACGAGCAGTACTTC.

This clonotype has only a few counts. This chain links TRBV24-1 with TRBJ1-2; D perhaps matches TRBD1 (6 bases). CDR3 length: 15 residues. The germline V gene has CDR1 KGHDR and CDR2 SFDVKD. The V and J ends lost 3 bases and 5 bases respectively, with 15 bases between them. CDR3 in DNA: TGTGCCACCAGTGATCAGGACAGTGGGGCATATGGCTACACCTTC. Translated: CATSDQDSGAYGYTF.

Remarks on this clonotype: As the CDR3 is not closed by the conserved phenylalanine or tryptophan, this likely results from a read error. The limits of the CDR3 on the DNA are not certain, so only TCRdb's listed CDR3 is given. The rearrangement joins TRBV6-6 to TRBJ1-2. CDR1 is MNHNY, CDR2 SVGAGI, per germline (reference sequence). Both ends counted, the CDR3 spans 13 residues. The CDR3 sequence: CSSSYSAEYGYTC.

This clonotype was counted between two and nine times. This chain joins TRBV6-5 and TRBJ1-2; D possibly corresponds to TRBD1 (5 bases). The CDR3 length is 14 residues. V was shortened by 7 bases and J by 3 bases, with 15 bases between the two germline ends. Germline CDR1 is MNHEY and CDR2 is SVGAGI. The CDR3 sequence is CASNPGGSYYGYTF. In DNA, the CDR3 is TGTGCCAGCAACCCCGGGGGTTCCTACTATGGCTACACCTTC.

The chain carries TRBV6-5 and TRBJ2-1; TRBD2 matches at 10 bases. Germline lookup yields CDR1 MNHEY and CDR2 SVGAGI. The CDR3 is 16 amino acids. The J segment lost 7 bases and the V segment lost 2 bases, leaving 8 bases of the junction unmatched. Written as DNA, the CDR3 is TGTGCCAGCAGTTACCGACTAGCGGGTATCCTTAATGAGCAGTTCTTC. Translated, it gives CASSYRLAGILNEQFF.

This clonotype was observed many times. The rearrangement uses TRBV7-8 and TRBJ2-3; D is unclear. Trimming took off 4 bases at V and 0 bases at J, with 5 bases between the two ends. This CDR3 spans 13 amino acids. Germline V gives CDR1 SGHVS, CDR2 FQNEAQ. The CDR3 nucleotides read TGTGCCAGCAGCTCTGACAGCACAGATACGCAGTATTTT. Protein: CASSSDSTDTQYF.

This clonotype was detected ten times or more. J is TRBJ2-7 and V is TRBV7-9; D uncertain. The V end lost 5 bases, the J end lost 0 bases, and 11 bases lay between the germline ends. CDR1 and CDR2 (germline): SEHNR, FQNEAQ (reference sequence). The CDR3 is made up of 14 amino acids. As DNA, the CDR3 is TGTGCCAGCAGCCTGACGAAAAGCTCCTACGAGCAGTACTTC. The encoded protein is CASSLTKSSYEQYF.

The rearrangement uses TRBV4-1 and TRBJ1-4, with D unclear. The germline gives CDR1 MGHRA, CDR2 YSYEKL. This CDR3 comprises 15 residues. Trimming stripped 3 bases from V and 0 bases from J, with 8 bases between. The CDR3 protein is CASSHWIATNEKLFF. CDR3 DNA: TGCGCCAGCAGCCATTGGATTGCAACTAATGAAAAACTGTTTTTT.

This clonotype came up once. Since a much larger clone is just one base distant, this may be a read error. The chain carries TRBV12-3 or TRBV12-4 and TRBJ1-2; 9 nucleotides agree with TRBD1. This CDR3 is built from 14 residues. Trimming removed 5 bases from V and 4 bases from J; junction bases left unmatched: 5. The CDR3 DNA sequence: TGTGCCAGCAGTAAACAGGGGGCTAGCTATGGCTACACCTTC. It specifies CASSKQGASYGYTF.

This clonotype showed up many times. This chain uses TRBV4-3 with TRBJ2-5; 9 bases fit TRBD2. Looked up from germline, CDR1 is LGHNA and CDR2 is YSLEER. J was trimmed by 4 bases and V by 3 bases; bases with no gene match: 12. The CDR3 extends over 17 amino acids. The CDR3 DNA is TGCGCCAGCAGCCAGACCCCTAGCGGGGTCGGTAGAGAGACCCAGTACTTC. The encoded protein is CASSQTPSGVGRETQYF.

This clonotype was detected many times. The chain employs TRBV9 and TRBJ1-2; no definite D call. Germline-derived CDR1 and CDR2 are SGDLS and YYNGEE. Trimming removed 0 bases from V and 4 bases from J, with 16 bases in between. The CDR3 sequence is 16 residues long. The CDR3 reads CASSVEVTGIRYGYTF. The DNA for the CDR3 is TGTGCCAGCAGCGTAGAGGTCACGGGGATACGCTATGGCTACACCTTC.

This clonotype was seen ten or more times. Written as DNA, the CDR3 is TGCAGTGCTAGGGTCGGAAACATTCAGTACTTC. Amino acids: CSARVGNIQYF. The chain combines TRBV20-1 with TRBJ2-4; D unresolved. Germline CDR1 DFQATT, CDR2 SNEGSKA (reference sequence). The ends were cut back, 3 bases at V and 6 bases at J, with 6 bases in the middle. This CDR3 region has 11 residues.